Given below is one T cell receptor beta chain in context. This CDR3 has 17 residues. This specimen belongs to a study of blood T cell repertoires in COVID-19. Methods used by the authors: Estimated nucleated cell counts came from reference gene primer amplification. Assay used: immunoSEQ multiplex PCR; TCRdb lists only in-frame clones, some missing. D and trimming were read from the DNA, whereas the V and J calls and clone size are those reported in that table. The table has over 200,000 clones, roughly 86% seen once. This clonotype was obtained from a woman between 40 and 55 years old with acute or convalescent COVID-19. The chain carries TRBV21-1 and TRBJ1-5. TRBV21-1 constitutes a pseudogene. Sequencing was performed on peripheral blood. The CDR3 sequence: CASSKDPGKGGNQPQHF. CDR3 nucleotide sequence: TGTGCCAGCAGCAAAGATCCGGGGAAAGGAGGCAATCAGCCCCAGCATTTT.